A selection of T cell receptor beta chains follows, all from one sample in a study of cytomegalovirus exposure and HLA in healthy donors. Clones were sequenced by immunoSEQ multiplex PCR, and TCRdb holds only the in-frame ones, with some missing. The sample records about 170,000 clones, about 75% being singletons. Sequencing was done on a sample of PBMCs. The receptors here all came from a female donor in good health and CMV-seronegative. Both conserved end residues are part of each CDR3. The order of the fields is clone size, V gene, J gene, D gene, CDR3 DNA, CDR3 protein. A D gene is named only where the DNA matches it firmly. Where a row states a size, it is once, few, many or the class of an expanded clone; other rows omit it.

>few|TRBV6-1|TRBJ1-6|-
TGTGCCAGCAGTGAAAACATGTTGTCACCCCTCCACTTT
CASSENMLSPLHF
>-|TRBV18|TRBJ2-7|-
TGTGCCAGCTCACCCTGGGACAACACCTTCGACGAGCAGTACTTC
CASSPWDNTFDEQYF
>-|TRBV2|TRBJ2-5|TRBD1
TGTGCCAGCAGTGGACAGGGGGGAGAGACCCAGTACTTC
CASSGQGGETQYF
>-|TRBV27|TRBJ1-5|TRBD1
TGTGCCAGCAGGCTTAGGGGGCTAGACAATCAGCCCCAGCATTTT
CASRLRGLDNQPQHF
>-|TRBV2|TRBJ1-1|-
TGTGCCAGCAGTACAGGGTACACTGAAGCTTTCTTT
CASSTGYTEAFF
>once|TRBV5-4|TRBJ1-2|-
TGTGCCAGCACCTCGAAGGGGCGTAACTATGGCTACACCTTC
CASTSKGRNYGYTF
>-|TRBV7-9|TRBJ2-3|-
TGTGCCAGCAGCCCCAACAGGGCTGGGACAGATACGCAGTATTTT
CASSPNRAGTDTQYF
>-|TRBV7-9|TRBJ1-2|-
TGTGCCAGCAGCCCCAACAGTTATGGCTACACCTTC
CASSPNSYGYTF
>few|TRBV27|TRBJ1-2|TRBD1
TGTGCCAGCAGTTTGGACGGGACAACCGGGACAGGGGGCTCTGGCTACACCTTC
CASSLDGTTGTGGSGYTF
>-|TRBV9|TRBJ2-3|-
TGTGCCAGCAGCGTAGCCTACGGGGCAGATACGCAGTATTTT
CASSVAYGADTQYF
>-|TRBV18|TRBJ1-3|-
TGTGCCAGCTCGTCCGGGACAAGAGTTTACCTCTCTGGAAACACCATATATTTT
CASSSGTRVYLSGNTIYF
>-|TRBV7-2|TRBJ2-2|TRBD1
TGTGCCAGCAGCTTAACCCCGCGGGACAGGGGTACCGGGGAGCTGTTTTTT
CASSLTPRDRGTGELFF
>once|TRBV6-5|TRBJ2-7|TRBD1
TGTGCCAGCAGTTTCCGGGACAGCCTACGAGGGCAGTACTTC
CASSFRDSLRGQYF
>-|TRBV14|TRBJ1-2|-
TGTGCCAGCAGCCAAGGCGCGAACTATGGCTACACCTTC
CASSQGANYGYTF
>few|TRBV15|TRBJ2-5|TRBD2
TGTGCCACCAGCTTCCGAGCGGGACCGCCTCGGAGAGAGACCCAGTACTTC
CATSFRAGPPRRETQYF
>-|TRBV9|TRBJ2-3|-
TGTGCCAGCAGCGTGGGGACACAGAGCACAGATACGCAGTATTTT
CASSVGTQSTDTQYF
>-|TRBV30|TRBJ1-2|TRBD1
TGTGCCTGGAGTCGGACAGGGAGCTATGGCTACACCTTC
CAWSRTGSYGYTF
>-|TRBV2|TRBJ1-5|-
TGTGCCAGCAGCCCGGGACTTGAGAGCAATCAGCCCCAGCATTTT
CASSPGLESNQPQHF
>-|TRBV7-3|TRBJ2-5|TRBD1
TGTGCCAGCAGCCCCGGGACAGGGCTTGAGACCCAGTACTTC
CASSPGTGLETQYF
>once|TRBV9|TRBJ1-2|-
TGTGCCAGCAGCCCTTACGATGGGGCAGGCTATGGCTACACCTTC
CASSPYDGAGYGYTF
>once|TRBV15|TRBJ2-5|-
TGTGCCACCAGCAGAAACCAGGGTGGGGAGACCCAGTACTTC
CATSRNQGGETQYF
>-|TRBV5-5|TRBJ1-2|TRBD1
TGTGCCAGCAGCTTGGCCACAGGGGGCTTAGGCTACACCTTC
CASSLATGGLGYTF
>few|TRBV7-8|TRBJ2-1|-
TGTGCCAGCAGCTTATATAGAGGGTACGATGAGCAGTTCTTC
CASSLYRGYDEQFF
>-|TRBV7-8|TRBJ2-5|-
TGTGCCAGCAGCTGGCCAGGGCGTGAGACCCAGTACTTC
CASSWPGRETQYF
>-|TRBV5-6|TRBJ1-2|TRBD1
TGTGCCAGCAGCTGGGGACAGGGAAAGGGCTACACCTTC
CASSWGQGKGYTF
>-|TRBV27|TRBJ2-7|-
TGTGCCAGCAGACAAAGAGGGGGCGTTAGCGGCCTCTACGAGCAGTACTTC
CASRQRGGVSGLYEQYF
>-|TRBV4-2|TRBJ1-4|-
TGTGCCCATATCGGCGGTAAAAAACTGTTTTTT
CAHIGGKKLFF
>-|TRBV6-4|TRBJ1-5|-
TGTGCCAGCAGTGACAGTACAGGGTATAGCAATCAGCCCCAGCATTTT
CASSDSTGYSNQPQHF
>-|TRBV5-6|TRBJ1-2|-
TGTGCCAGCAGCTTGATTACAGGGAGCCTCTATGGCTACACCTTC
CASSLITGSLYGYTF
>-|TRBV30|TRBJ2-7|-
TGTGCCTGGAGTGCCAGGGAATACGAGCAGTACTTC
CAWSAREYEQYF
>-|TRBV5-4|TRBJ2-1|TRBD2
TGTGCCAGCGGAGGAGCGGGAGTATCCTACAATGAGCAGTTCTTC
CASGGAGVSYNEQFF
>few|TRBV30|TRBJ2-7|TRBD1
TGTGCCTGGGGGACAGGGGTATACGAGCAGTACTTC
CAWGTGVYEQYF